This T cell receptor beta chain was sequenced for a study of beta chain features in type 1 diabetes. General study findings and limits: In the patient group, naive, central memory and Treg TCRB repertoires seemed more alike than in the healthy donor group. Significant though moderate, a shortening of TCRB CDR3s appeared in all four CD4+ subsets of Type 1 diabetes patients. PCR might show a preference for shorter templates, equally across patients and controls.

Germline-derived CDR1 and CDR2 are MGHRA and YSYEKL. The CDR3 covers 16 residues. Trimming pared 3 bases from V and 3 bases from J, leaving 14 bases between. This clone has just a few counts. Its antigen is undetermined. Expressed TCRB transcripts were sequenced because the entire RNA isolate underwent reverse transcription. TCRdb's copy holds only in-frame clones and misses some; the assay was immunoSEQ multiplex PCR. The table includes some 290,000 clones, around 24% detected once. The receptor was derived from a woman aged 30 to 39 with type 1 diabetes. The J gene is TRBJ1-4, the V gene TRBV4-1; no reliable D call. Material: naive CD4+ T cells from blood. CDR3 amino acids: CASSQQRPSANEKLFF. The DNA for the CDR3 is TGCGCCAGCAGCCAGCAACGACCGAGCGCTAATGAAAAACTGTTTTTT.